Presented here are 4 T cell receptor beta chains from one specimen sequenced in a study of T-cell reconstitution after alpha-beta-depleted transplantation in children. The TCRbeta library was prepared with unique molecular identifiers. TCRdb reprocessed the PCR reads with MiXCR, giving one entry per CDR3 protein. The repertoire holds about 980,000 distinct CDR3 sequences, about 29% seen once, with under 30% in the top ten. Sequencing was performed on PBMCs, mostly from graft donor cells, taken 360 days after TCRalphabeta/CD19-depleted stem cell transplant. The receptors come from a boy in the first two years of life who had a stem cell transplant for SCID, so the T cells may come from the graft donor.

The CDR3 sequence: CASSPGTALNQPQHF. The DNA of the CDR3 is TGTGCCAGCAGTCCCGGGACAGCCCTCAATCAGCCCCAGCATTTT. The chain is built from TRBV27 and TRBJ1-5; 7 bases line up with TRBD1. In germline, CDR1 is MNHEY, CDR2 SMNVEV (reference sequence). With V trimmed by 5 bases and J by 3 bases, 7 bases remained unmatched. The CDR3 extends over 15 amino acids.

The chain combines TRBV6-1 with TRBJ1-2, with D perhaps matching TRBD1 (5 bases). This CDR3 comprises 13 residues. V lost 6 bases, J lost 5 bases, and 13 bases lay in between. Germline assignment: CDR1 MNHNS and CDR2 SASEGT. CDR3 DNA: TGTGCCAGCAGACGCCCAGGGAGGTATGGCTACACCTTC. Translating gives CASRRPGRYGYTF.

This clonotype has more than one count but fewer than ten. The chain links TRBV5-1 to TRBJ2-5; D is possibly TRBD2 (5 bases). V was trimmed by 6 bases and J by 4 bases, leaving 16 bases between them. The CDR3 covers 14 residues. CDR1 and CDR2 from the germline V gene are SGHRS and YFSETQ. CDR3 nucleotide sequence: TGCGCCAGCAAGGGAGCAGAGCTTCCAGAGACCCAGTACTTC. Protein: CASKGAELPETQYF.

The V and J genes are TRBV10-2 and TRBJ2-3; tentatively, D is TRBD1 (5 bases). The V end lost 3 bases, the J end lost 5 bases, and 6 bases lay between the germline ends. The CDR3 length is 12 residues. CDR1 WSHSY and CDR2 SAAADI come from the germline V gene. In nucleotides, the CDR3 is TGCGCCAGCAGTGATAGGGGAGATACGCAGTATTTT. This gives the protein CASSDRGDTQYF.